This is a list of T cell receptor beta chains from one sample in a study of vaccination effects on CD4 cells after COVID-19. Clones were sequenced by immunoSEQ multiplex PCR, and TCRdb holds only the in-frame ones, with some missing. In the table there are tens of thousands of clones, roughly 74% of which are singletons. Their antigens remain unidentified. Sequencing was performed on CD4+ T cells from PBMCs cultured with HCoV-NL63 spike peptides, taken before COVID-19 vaccination. These receptors were obtained from a human donor who received a COVID-19 vaccine. CDR3s include the opening cysteine and the closing phenylalanine or tryptophan. D genes are given only for firm matches. Size is stated for part of the rows, as once, few or many counts, or as a class when the clone is expanded.

- | - | TRBJ1-3 | TRBV6-5 | TGTGCCAGCAGTTATGGGAGCTCTGGAAACACCATATATTTT | CASSYGSSGNTIYF
- | - | TRBJ1-5 | TRBV18 | TGTGCCAGCTCACCTTCAGAACGTCAGCCCCAGCATTTT | CASSPSERQPQHF
- | - | TRBJ2-4 | TRBV6-1 | TGTGCCAGCAGTGAGAAACCCGGCAACATTCAGTACTTC | CASSEKPGNIQYF
- | - | TRBJ2-1 | TRBV7-9 | TGTGCCAGCAGTCAGGGGTCCTACAATGAGCAGTTCTTC | CASSQGSYNEQFF
- | - | TRBJ1-1 | TRBV6-5 | TGTGCCAGCAGTTACGGGCGGCTGAACACTGAAGCTTTCTTT | CASSYGRLNTEAFF
- | - | TRBJ2-3 | TRBV5-4 | TGTGCCAGCAGCCTGGAGGGCACAGATACGCAGTATTTT | CASSLEGTDTQYF
- | - | TRBJ2-5 | TRBV19 | TGTGCCAGCCGCCCGGGCGAGGCGGAGACCCAGTACTTC | CASRPGEAETQYF
TRBD2 | - | TRBJ2-1 | TRBV19 | TGTGCCAGTAGGAACCTCGGGACTAGCGGGGGGGCTGGCGAGCAGTTCTTC | CASRNLGTSGGAGEQFF
- | - | TRBJ1-1 | TRBV7-3 | TGTGCCAGCAGCTCCGTTAGCGACACTGAAGCTTTCTTT | CASSSVSDTEAFF
- | - | TRBJ1-6 | TRBV19 | TGTGCCAGTAGTATATCGAGCTCCTATAATTCACCCCTCCACTTT | CASSISSSYNSPLHF
TRBD1 | few | TRBJ1-2 | TRBV19 | TGTGCCAGTAGTAAACCGGGACAGGGGCTGGGCTACACCTTC | CASSKPGQGLGYTF
TRBD2 | - | TRBJ2-3 | TRBV5-1 | TGCGCCAGCTCCGGGGGGGCCTCTTCCGCAGATACGCAGTATTTT | CASSGGASSADTQYF
- | - | TRBJ2-1 | TRBV9 | TGTGCCAGCAGCCCTGGTGGGGGGCGCGTCAATGAGCAGTTCTTC | CASSPGGGRVNEQFF
- | - | TRBJ1-5 | TRBV3-1/TRBV3-2 | TGTGCCAGCAGCCAAGATGAGTCAGGCTGGTTGCCCCAGCATTTT | CASSQDESGWLPQHF
TRBD1 | - | TRBJ2-5 | TRBV27 | TGTGCCAGCAGTTTGGACAGGAGACAAGAGACCCAGTACTTC | CASSLDRRQETQYF
- | - | TRBJ2-1 | TRBV12-3/TRBV12-4 | TGTGCCAGCAGTTCACTGAGAAATGAGCAGTTCTTC | CASSSLRNEQFF
- | few | TRBJ1-1 | TRBV5-6 | TGTGCCAGCAGCCTGGACTGGGGGGAGATGAACACTGAAGCTTTCTTT | CASSLDWGEMNTEAFF
- | - | TRBJ1-4 | TRBV15 | TGTGCCACCAGTACAGGACGGTCTAATGAAAAACTGTTTTTT | CATSTGRSNEKLFF
- | - | TRBJ1-5 | TRBV4-1 | TGCGCCAGCAGCCAAGCAGGACAGCTTAGGCAGCCCCAGCATTTT | CASSQAGQLRQPQHF
TRBD2 | once | TRBJ2-5 | TRBV5-1 | TGCGCCAGCAGGAAACTGGGAGGACTAGCGGTCCAAGAGACCCAGTACTTC | CASRKLGGLAVQETQYF
- | - | TRBJ2-3 | TRBV7-9 | TGTGCCAGCGAGGATGCAGATACGCAGTATTTT | CASEDADTQYF
- | - | TRBJ2-3 | TRBV11-3 | TGTGCCAGCAGCTTGGGGACTTCCCTTCGAGGAGATACGCAGTATTTT | CASSLGTSLRGDTQYF
- | - | TRBJ1-6 | TRBV3-1/TRBV3-2 | TGTGCCAGCAGCCCGAGGGGTGGGAGAGCACCCCTCCACTTT | CASSPRGGRAPLHF
- | - | TRBJ1-2 | TRBV28 | TGTGCCAGCAGTACAGGCGGGCGGGACAACTATGGCTACACCTTC | CASSTGGRDNYGYTF
- | - | TRBJ2-2 | TRBV11-1 | TGTGCCAGCAGAGGAGGGCGGGGGCTGTACACCGGGGAGCTGTTTTTT | CASRGGRGLYTGELFF
TRBD1 | - | TRBJ2-2 | TRBV6-5 | TGTGCCAGCAGCCCCAGGGGGCGAGGACGGGAGCTGTTTTTT | CASSPRGRGRELFF